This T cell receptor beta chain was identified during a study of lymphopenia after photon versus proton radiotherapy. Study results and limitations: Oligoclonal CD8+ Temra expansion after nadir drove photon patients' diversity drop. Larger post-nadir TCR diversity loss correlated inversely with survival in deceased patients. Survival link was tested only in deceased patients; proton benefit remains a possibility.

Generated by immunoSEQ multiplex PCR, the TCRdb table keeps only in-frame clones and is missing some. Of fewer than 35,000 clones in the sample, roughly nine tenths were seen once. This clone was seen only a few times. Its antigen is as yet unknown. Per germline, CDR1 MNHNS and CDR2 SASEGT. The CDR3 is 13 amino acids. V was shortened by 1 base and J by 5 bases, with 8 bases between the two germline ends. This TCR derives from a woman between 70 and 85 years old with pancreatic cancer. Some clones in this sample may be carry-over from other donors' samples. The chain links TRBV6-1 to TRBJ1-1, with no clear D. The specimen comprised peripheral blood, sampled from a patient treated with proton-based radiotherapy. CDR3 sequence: CASSEVSETEAFF. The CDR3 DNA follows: TGTGCCAGCAGTGAAGTTTCGGAGACTGAAGCTTTCTTT.